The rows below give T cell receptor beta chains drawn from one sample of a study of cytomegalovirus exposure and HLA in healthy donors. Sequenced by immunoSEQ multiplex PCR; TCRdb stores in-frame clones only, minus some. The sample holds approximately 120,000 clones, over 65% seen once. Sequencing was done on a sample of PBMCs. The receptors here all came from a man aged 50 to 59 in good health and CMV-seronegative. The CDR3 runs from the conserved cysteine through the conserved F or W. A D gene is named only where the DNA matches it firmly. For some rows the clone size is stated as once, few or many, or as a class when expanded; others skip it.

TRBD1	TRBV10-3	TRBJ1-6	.	CAIRGQERLRDSPLHF	TGTGCCATCAGGGGACAGGAGAGATTGCGGGATTCACCCCTCCACTTT
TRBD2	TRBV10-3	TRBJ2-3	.	CAFRRGTSPTDTQYF	TGTGCCTTCCGGAGAGGGACTAGTCCCACAGATACGCAGTATTTT
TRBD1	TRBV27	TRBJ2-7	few	CASRQDPGQVDEQYF	TGTGCCAGCAGACAAGACCCGGGACAGGTGGACGAGCAGTACTTC
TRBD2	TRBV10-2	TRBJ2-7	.	CASSRTSGPVSSYEQYF	TGCGCCAGCTCTAGGACTAGCGGCCCGGTGAGCTCCTACGAGCAGTACTTC
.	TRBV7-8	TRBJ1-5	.	CASSLVPRSQPQHF	TGTGCCAGCAGCTTAGTTCCCAGGTCGCAGCCCCAGCATTTT
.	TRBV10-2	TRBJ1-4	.	CASSEGRLNEKLFF	TGCGCCAGCAGTGAGGGCCGATTGAATGAAAAACTGTTTTTT
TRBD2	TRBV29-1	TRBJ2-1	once	CSVEPSGMGNEQFF	TGCAGCGTTGAACCTAGCGGGATGGGCAATGAGCAGTTCTTC
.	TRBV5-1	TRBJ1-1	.	CASSRYGNTEAFF	TGCGCCAGCAGCAGATACGGGAACACTGAAGCTTTCTTT
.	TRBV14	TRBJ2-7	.	CASSQGRGMGYEQYF	TGTGCCAGCAGCCAAGGTCGGGGGATGGGATACGAGCAGTACTTC
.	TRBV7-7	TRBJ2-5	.	CASSLSTSGDGETQYF	TGTGCTAGCAGCTTATCTACGTCAGGGGATGGGGAGACCCAGTACTTC
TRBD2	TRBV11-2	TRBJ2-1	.	CASSRSGLAGGMSNNEQFF	TGTGCCAGCAGCCGATCGGGACTAGCGGGAGGGATGAGTAACAATGAGCAGTTCTTC
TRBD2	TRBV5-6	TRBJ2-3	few	CASSLTSGRITDTQYF	TGTGCCAGCAGCTTGACTAGCGGGAGGATCACAGATACGCAGTATTTT
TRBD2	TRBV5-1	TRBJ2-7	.	CASSGAGVSYEQYF	TGCGCCAGCAGCGGAGCGGGAGTATCCTACGAGCAGTACTTC
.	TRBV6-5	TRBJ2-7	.	CASSLDGVSSYEQYF	TGTGCCAGCAGCCTAGACGGGGTGAGCTCCTACGAGCAGTACTTC
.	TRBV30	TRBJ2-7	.	CAWSVGGSTYEQYF	TGTGCCTGGAGTGTAGGCGGGTCCACCTACGAGCAGTACTTC
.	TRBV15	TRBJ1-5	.	CATSKSREQPQHF	TGTGCCACCAGCAAATCCCGGGAACAGCCCCAGCATTTT
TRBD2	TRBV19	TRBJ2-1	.	CASSRNAGTTEQFF	TGTGCCAGTAGTAGAAACGCCGGGACTACTGAGCAGTTCTTC
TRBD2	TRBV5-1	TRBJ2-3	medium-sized	CASREAGVNTDTQYF	TGCGCCAGCAGAGAAGCGGGAGTTAATACAGATACGCAGTATTTT
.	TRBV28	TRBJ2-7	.	CASSLIGYEQYF	TGTGCCAGCAGTTTAATCGGCTACGAGCAGTACTTC
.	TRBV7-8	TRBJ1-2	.	CASSPGQSPNYGYTF	TGTGCCAGCAGCCCCGGACAGAGCCCTAACTATGGCTACACCTTC
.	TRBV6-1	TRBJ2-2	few	CASSELWPNTGELFF	TGTGCCAGCAGTGAACTTTGGCCGAACACCGGGGAGCTGTTTTTT
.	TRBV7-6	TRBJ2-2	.	CASSGGQRAGELFF	TGTGCCAGCAGCGGGGGCCAACGGGCCGGGGAGCTGTTTTTT
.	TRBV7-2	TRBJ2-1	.	CASGNNEQFF	TGTGCCAGCGGCAACAATGAGCAGTTCTTC
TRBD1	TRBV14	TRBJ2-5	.	CASSRGGLQETQYF	TGTGCCAGCAGCCGAGGGGGCCTACAAGAGACCCAGTACTTC
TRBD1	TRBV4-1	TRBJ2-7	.	CASSLGQVNYEQYF	TGCGCCAGCAGCCTCGGACAGGTAAATTACGAGCAGTACTTC
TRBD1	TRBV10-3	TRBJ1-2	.	CAISDGTGFANYGYTF	TGTGCCATCAGTGACGGGACAGGGTTTGCGAACTATGGCTACACCTTC
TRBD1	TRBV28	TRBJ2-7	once	CASSLRQGSYEQYF	TGTGCCAGCAGTCTACGACAGGGCTCCTACGAGCAGTACTTC
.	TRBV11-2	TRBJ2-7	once	CASSAGQIYEQYF	TGTGCCAGCAGCGCGGGACAGATCTACGAGCAGTACTTC
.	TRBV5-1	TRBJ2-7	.	CASADYTSREQYF	TGCGCCAGCGCGGACTACACCTCCAGGGAGCAGTACTTC
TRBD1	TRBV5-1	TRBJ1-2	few	CASSLEEPDRANGYTF	TGCGCCAGCAGCTTGGAGGAGCCCGACAGGGCGAATGGCTACACCTTC
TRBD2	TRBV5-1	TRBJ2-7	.	CASSLGGSTYEQYF	TGCGCCAGCAGCTTGGGCGGGAGTACCTACGAGCAGTACTTC
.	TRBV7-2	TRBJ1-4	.	CASSSGINEKLFF	TGTGCCAGCAGCTCAGGGATTAATGAAAAACTGTTTTTT
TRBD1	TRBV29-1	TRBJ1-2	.	CSVHRGYGYTF	TGCAGCGTTCACAGGGGATATGGCTACACCTTC
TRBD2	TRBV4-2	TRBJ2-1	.	CASSQDPGTSGSNEQFF	TGTGCCAGCAGCCAAGACCCCGGGACTAGCGGGTCTAATGAGCAGTTCTTC
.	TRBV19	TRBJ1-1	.	CASGGRENTEAFF	TGTGCCAGTGGAGGGAGGGAAAACACTGAAGCTTTCTTT
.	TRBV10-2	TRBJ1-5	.	CASSALDSQPQHF	TGCGCCAGCAGTGCCCTTGACAGTCAGCCCCAGCATTTT
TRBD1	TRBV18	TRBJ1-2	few	CASSPKDRAPNYGYTF	TGTGCCAGCTCACCCAAGGACAGGGCTCCTAACTATGGCTACACCTTC
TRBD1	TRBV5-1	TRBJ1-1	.	CASTPGTGIMNTEAFF	TGCGCCAGCACCCCCGGGACAGGGATCATGAACACTGAAGCTTTCTTT
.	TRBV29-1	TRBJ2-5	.	CSVDVRFGGPRYF	TGCAGCGTTGATGTTCGGTTTGGCGGCCCTCGGTACTTC
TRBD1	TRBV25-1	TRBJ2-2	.	CASSRGQGDTRELFF	TGTGCCAGCAGTCGAGGACAGGGGGACACCAGGGAGCTGTTTTTT
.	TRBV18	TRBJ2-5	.	CASSPGVSMETQYF	TGTGCCAGCTCCCCCGGGGTGTCTATGGAGACCCAGTACTTC
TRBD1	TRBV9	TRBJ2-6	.	CASSAPGQGLPGANVLTF	TGTGCCAGCAGCGCCCCGGGACAGGGGTTGCCTGGGGCCAACGTCCTGACTTTC
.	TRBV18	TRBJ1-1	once	CASSPSLRNTEAFF	TGTGCCAGCTCACCCTCCCTTAGGAACACTGAAGCTTTCTTT
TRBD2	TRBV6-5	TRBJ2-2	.	CASSYWRESTGELFF	TGTGCCAGCAGTTACTGGCGGGAGAGCACCGGGGAGCTGTTTTTT
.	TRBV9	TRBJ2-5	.	CASSVSQQETQYF	TGTGCCAGCAGCGTGTCACAGCAAGAGACCCAGTACTTC